This TCR beta chain was profiled in a study of T cell repertoires in cytomegalovirus infection. This clonotype was observed a few times. Antigen specificity is unknown. From germline, CDR1 is ENHRY and CDR2 SYGVKD. This CDR3 contains 12 residues. Germline trimming cut 7 bases from V and 3 bases from J; bases unmatched to any gene: 2. TCRdb analysed the reads with MiXCR anew, one entry per CDR3 protein. The data show 100,000 to 150,000 distinct CDR3 sequences, with over 25% seen just once and 58% held by the top ten. Findings of the study overall: CMV-specific TCR beta clonotypes restricted by HLA-C were the ones dominating the ex vivo response. Pooled public TCR beta family frequency picked out CMV carriers with the relevant HLA.

Sample: CD8+ T cells from cultured PBMCs, taken from culture after CMV antigen stimulation. The sequence came from a human donor in good health (CMV status not recorded). Some clones in this sample may be carry-over from other donors' samples. This sequence joins TRBV10-3 and TRBJ1-2, with TRBD1 matching over 7 bases. The CDR3 loop reads CAIITGDYGYTF. The DNA of the CDR3 is TGTGCCATCATTACAGGGGACTATGGCTACACCTTC.